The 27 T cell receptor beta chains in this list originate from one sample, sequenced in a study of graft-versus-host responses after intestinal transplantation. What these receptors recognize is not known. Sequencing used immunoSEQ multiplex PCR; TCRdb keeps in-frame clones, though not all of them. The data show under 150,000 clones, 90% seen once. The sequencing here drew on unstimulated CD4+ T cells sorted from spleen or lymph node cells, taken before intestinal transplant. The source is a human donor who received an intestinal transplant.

CDR3 nucleotides: TGTGCCAGCACCCCACCAGCTAGCGGGAGACATGAGCAGTTCTTC. It codes for CASTPPASGRHEQFF. The chain recombines TRBV5-4 with TRBJ2-1; 10 bases are shared with TRBD2. V dropped 6 bases and J dropped 8; count of bases not matched to a gene: 11. The CDR3 is made up of 15 amino acids. Germline V gene data show CDR1 as SGHNT and CDR2 as YYREEE (reference sequence).

CDR3 in amino acids: CASSFSTSFFGETQYF. The CDR3 bases are TGTGCCAGCAGCTTCTCGACTAGCTTTTTCGGAGAGACCCAGTACTTC. The V and J genes are TRBV5-6 and TRBJ2-5, with TRBD2 identical over 7 bases. The germline CDR1 and CDR2 sequences are SGHDT and YYEEEE. The V segment lost 2 bases and the J segment 4 bases; nucleotides outside the gene matches: 11. The CDR3 has 16 residues.

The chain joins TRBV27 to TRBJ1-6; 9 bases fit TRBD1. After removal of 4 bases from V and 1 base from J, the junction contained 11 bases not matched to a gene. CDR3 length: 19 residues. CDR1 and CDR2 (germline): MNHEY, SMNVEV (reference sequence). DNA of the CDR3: TGTGCCAGCAGTTCAAGACGACGGACAGGGGCTTCCTATAATTCACCCCTCCACTTT. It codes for CASSSRRRTGASYNSPLHF.

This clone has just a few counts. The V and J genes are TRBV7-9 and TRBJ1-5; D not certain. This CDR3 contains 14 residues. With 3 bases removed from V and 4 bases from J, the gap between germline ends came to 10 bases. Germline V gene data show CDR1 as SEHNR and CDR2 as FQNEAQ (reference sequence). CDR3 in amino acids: CASSFSEGNQPQHF. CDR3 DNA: TGTGCCAGCAGCTTCTCTGAGGGAAATCAGCCCCAGCATTTT.

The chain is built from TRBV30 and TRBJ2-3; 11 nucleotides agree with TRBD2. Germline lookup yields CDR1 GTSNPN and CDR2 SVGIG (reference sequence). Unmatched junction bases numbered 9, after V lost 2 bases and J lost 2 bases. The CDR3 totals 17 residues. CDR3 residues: CAWSTPGLAAPTDTQYF. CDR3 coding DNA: TGTGCCTGGAGTACCCCGGGACTAGCGGCCCCCACAGATACGCAGTATTTT.

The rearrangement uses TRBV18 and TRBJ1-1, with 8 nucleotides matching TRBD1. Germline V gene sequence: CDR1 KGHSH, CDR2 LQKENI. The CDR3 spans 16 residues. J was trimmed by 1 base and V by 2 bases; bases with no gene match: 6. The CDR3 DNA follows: TGTGCCAGCTCACCAGTACAGGGGGAGTCGAACACTGAAGCTTTCTTT. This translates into CASSPVQGESNTEAFF.

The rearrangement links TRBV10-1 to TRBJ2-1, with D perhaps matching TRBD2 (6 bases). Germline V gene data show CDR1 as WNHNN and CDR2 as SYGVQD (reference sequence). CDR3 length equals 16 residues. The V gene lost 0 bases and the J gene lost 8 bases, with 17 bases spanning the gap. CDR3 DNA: TGCGCCAGCAGTGAGTCCGGCGGGATGGCCCTGGATGAGCAGTTCTTC. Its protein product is CASSESGGMALDEQFF.

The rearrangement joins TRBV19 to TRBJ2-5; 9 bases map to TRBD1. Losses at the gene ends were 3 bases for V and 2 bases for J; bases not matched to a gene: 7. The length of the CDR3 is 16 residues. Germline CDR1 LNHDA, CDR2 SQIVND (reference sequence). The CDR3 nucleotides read TGTGCCAGTAGTATTCTCGGGACAGGGAGTCAAGAGACCCAGTACTTC. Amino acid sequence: CASSILGTGSQETQYF.

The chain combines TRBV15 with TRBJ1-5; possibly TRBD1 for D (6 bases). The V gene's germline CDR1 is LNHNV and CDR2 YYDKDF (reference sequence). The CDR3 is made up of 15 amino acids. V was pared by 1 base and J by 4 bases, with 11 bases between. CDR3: CATSRGGTPNQPQHF. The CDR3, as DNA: TGTGCCACCAGCAGAGGGGGGACACCGAATCAGCCCCAGCATTTT.

CDR3 sequence (DNA): TGTGCCAGCAGCTCCGAGGGGCTAGCGGTGGCGGGGCGGCACAATGAGCAGTTCTTC. Protein: CASSSEGLAVAGRHNEQFF. This chain connects TRBV7-2 to TRBJ2-1; 7 positions agree with TRBD2. J was trimmed by 5 bases and V by 4 bases; bases with no gene match: 20. The CDR3 length is 19 residues. Germline V gene sequence: CDR1 SGHTA, CDR2 FQGNSA.

The CDR3 bases are TGTGCCAGCAGCTTAGGAGGCTATGGCTACACCTTC. It is translated as CASSLGGYGYTF. The gene calls are TRBV7-6 and TRBJ1-2; D gene ambiguous. V was trimmed by 1 base and J by 4 bases, leaving 4 bases between them. The germline V gene has CDR1 SGHVS and CDR2 FNYEAQ. The CDR3 is 12 residues long.

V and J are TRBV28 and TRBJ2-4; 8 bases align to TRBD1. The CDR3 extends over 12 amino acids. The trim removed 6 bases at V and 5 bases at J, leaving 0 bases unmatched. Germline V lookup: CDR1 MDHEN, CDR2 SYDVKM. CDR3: CASRQGENIQYF. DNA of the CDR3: TGTGCCAGCAGACAGGGGGAAAACATTCAGTACTTC.

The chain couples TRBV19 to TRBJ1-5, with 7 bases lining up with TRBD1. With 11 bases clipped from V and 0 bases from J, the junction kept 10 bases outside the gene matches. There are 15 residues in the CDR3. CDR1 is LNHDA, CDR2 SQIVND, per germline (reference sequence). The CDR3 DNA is TGTGCCGGGGGACAGTCGAGCTATAGCAATCAGCCCCAGCATTTT. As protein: CAGGQSSYSNQPQHF.

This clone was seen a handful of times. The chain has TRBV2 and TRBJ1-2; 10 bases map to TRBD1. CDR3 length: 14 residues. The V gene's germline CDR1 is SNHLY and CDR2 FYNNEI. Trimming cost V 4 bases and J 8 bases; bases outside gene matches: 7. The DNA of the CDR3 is TGTGCCAGCAGTGGAGGACAGGGGGTAGGGGGCTACACCTTC. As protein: CASSGGQGVGGYTF.

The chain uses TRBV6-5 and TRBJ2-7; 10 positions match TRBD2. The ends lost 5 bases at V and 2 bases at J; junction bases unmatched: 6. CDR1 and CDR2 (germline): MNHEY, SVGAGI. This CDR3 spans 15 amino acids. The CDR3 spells CASSTALAGAYEQYF. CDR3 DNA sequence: TGTGCCAGCAGTACCGCTCTAGCGGGGGCCTACGAGCAGTACTTC.

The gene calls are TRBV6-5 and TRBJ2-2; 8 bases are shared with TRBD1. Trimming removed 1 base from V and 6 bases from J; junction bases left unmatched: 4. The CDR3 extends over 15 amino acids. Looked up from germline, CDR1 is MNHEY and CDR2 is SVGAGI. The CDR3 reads CASSYYRGRSGELFF. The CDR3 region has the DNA TGTGCCAGCAGTTACTACAGGGGGAGGTCCGGGGAGCTGTTTTTT.

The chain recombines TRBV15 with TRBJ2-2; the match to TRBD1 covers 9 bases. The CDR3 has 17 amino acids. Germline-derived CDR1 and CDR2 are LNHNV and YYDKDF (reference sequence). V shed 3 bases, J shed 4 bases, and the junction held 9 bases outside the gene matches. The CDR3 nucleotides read TGTGCCACCAGCAGGGTCCCGGGACAGGGAATCACCGGGGAGCTGTTTTTT. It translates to CATSRVPGQGITGELFF.

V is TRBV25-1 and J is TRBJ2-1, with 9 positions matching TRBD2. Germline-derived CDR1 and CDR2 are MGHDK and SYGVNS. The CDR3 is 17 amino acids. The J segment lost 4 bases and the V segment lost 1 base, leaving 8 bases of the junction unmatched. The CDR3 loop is CASSESRTSAVYNEQFF. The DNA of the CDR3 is TGTGCCAGCAGTGAATCCCGGACTAGCGCGGTATACAATGAGCAGTTCTTC.

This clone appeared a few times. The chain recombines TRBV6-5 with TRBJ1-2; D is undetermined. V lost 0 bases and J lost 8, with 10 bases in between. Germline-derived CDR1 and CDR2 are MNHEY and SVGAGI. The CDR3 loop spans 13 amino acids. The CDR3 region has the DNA TGTGCCAGCAGTTACTCGGGCATTAAGGGCTACACCTTC. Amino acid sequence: CASSYSGIKGYTF.

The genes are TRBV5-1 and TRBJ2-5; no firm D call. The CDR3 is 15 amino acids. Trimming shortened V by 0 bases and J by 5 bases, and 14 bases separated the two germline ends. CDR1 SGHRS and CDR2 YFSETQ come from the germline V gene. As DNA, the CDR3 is TGCGCCAGCAGCTTGGGTCGCCTAGTTCGCGAGACCCAGTACTTC. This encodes CASSLGRLVRETQYF.

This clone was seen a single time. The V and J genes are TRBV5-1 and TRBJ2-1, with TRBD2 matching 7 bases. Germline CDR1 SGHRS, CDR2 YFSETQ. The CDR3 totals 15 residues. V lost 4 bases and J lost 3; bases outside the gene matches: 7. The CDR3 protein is CASSVSSGLYNEQFF. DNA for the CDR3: TGCGCCAGCAGCGTATCTAGCGGCCTCTACAATGAGCAGTTCTTC.

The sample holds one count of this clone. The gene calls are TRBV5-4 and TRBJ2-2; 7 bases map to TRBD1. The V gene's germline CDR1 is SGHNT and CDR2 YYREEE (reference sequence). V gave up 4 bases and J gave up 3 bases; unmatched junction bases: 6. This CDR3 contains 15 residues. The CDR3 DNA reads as TGTGCCAGCAGCCTAGGGGGCGCATACACCGGGGAGCTGTTTTTT. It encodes CASSLGGAYTGELFF.

As DNA, the CDR3 is TGTGCCAGCAGTTTATGGAGCCGGCGGGAGGCGTACCAAGAGACCCAGTACTTC. Translating gives CASSLWSRREAYQETQYF. V and J are TRBV28 and TRBJ2-5, with TRBD2 identical over 8 bases. This CDR3 is built from 18 residues. Germline CDR1 reads MDHEN; CDR2 reads SYDVKM. The junction had 9 bases not matched to a gene; V was cut back by 0 bases and J by 0 bases.

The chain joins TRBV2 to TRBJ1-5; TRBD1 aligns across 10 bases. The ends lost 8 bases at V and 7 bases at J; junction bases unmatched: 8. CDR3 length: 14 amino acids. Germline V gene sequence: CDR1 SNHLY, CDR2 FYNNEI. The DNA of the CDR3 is TGTGCCAGCCAAATAGACAGGGGGCAACAGCCCCAGCATTTT. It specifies CASQIDRGQQPQHF.

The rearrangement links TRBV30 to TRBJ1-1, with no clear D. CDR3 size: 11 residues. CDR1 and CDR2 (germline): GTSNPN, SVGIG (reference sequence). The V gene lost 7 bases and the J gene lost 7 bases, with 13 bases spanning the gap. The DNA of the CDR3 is TGTGCCTCAAGACAAGCGGGTGAAGCTTTCTTT. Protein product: CASRQAGEAFF.

The chain's CDR3 is CAHPGLSGILDTQYF. CDR3 nucleotides: TGTGCCCACCCAGGGTTGAGCGGGATACTAGATACGCAGTATTTT. V is TRBV2 and J is TRBJ2-3, with TRBD2 matching 7 bases. The CDR3 is 15 amino acids. The V and J ends lost 11 bases and 5 bases, in that order; junction bases with no gene match: 16. Germline CDR1 is SNHLY and CDR2 is FYNNEI.

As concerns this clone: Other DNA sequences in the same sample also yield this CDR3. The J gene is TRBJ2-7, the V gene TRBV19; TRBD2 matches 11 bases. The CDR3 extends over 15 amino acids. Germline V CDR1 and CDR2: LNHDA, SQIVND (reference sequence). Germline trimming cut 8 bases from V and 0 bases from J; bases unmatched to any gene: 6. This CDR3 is CASSRLAGSSYEQYF. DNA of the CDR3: TGTGCCAGTTCTCGACTAGCGGGAAGCTCCTACGAGCAGTACTTC.